The next 10 T cell receptor beta chains were all read from a single sample in a study of shared clonotypes between healthy human individuals. Using immunoSEQ multiplex PCR, the repertoire was profiled, and TCRdb retains in-frame clones only, with some absent. The table records approximately 530,000 clones, 95% to 96% of them present only once. Sequencing was performed on naive CD4+ T cells sorted from blood. As for subset: CD45RA+ positively selected. All receptors derive from a woman aged 25 to 39 in good health.

The chain links TRBV5-5 to TRBJ2-5, with D possibly matching TRBD2 (6 bases). Trimming pared 0 bases from V and 3 bases from J, leaving 9 bases between. This CDR3 spans 14 amino acids. In germline, CDR1 is SGHKS, CDR2 YYEKEE (reference sequence). CDR3 residues: CASSLATRKETQYF. CDR3 DNA sequence: TGTGCCAGCAGCTTGGCGACTAGAAAAGAGACCCAGTACTTC.

The V and J genes are TRBV9 and TRBJ2-1; 13 nucleotides align to TRBD2. Germline V lookup: CDR1 SGDLS, CDR2 YYNGEE. After removal of 3 bases from V and 5 bases from J, the junction contained 2 bases not matched to a gene. The length of the CDR3 is 15 residues. CDR3 amino acids: CASSAGTSGNNEQFF. The DNA for the CDR3 is TGTGCCAGCAGCGCCGGGACTAGCGGGAACAATGAGCAGTTCTTC. Based on the CDR3 plus reference TRBV9 and TRBJ2-1, the full variable domain is DSGVTQTPKHLITATGQRVTLRCSPRSGDLSVYWYQQSLDQGLQFLIQYYNGEERAKGNILERFSAQQFPDLHSELNLSSLELGDSALYFCASSAGTSGNNEQFFGPGTRLTVL.

This clone was found once. The chain carries TRBV7-2 and TRBJ1-1; maybe TRBD1 (5 bases). Germline V CDR1 and CDR2: SGHTA, FQGNSA. Between the trimmed V and J ends, which lost 3 bases and 4 bases, there was a span of 21 bases. The CDR3 covers 17 residues. In DNA form, the CDR3 reads TGTGCCAGCAGCTTTGAAGTGGACACCCTACTTAGCACTGAAGCTTTCTTT. It yields the protein CASSFEVDTLLSTEAFF.

The chain uses TRBV6-1 and TRBJ1-5, with D unclear. The CDR3 extends over 12 amino acids. Looked up from germline, CDR1 is MNHNS and CDR2 is SASEGT. V was trimmed by 8 bases and J by 1 base, leaving 6 bases between them. This CDR3 is CASRGSNQPQHF. CDR3 nucleotide sequence: TGTGCCAGCCGTGGGAGCAATCAGCCCCAGCATTTT.

The gene calls are TRBV27 and TRBJ2-1; 8 positions agree with TRBD2. This CDR3 spans 13 amino acids. V trimming: 5 bases; J trimming: 14 bases; junction bases outside the gene matches: 11. Germline V CDR1 and CDR2: MNHEY, SMNVEV (reference sequence). CDR3 in DNA: TGTGCCAGCAGTCCAAAGTCCGGGACTAGAAAGTTCTTC. It is translated as CASSPKSGTRKFF.

This chain links TRBV6-6 with TRBJ2-1, with 9 bases identical to TRBD2. Germline CDR1 MNHNY, CDR2 SVGAGI (reference sequence). The CDR3 covers 14 residues. Trimming removed 2 bases from V and 13 bases from J; junction bases left unmatched: 9. The CDR3 coding sequence is TGTGCCAGCAGTTACGTCGAGCGGGAGGCGATACAGTTCTTC. This sequence encodes CASSYVEREAIQFF.

The chain carries TRBV4-1 and TRBJ2-1, with TRBD2 matching 10 bases. V lost 3 bases, J lost 0 bases, and 11 bases stayed unmatched. The germline V gene encodes CDR1 MGHRA and CDR2 YSYEKL. The CDR3 extends over 19 amino acids. CDR3 loop: CASSQRGLAEGFSYNEQFF. The CDR3 bases are TGCGCCAGCAGCCAGCGCGGACTAGCGGAGGGGTTCTCCTACAATGAGCAGTTCTTC.

This chain links TRBV2 with TRBJ1-5; D is possibly TRBD1 (5 bases). The germline V and J ends were trimmed by 6 bases and 6 bases, with 12 bases remaining between them. The CDR3 consists of 13 residues. CDR1 and CDR2 from the germline V gene are SNHLY and FYNNEI. CDR3: CASRPTAAQPQHF. DNA of the CDR3: TGTGCCAGCAGGCCGACAGCGGCTCAGCCCCAGCATTTT.

The CDR3 loop is CASSESFTGGPRETQYF. The CDR3 DNA reads as TGCGCCAGCAGTGAGTCTTTTACGGGAGGGCCACGAGAGACCCAGTACTTC. V gene TRBV10-1 combines with J gene TRBJ2-5, with 8 bases aligning to TRBD2. With V trimmed by 0 bases and J by 4 bases, 10 bases remained unmatched. CDR1 and CDR2 from the germline V gene are WNHNN and SYGVQD (reference sequence). The CDR3 is 17 residues long.

Regarding this clone: Other DNA sequences in this sample translate to the same CDR3. This chain uses TRBV5-1 with TRBJ2-1; the D is unclear. Germline CDR1 and CDR2: SGHRS and YFSETQ. The CDR3 has 14 residues. The V end was cut by 0 bases, the J end by 3 bases, with 7 bases between. The CDR3 region is CASSLGQNYNEQFF. As DNA, the CDR3 is TGCGCCAGCAGCTTGGGGCAGAACTACAATGAGCAGTTCTTC.